The 5 T cell receptor beta chains in this list originate from one sample, sequenced in a study of blood T cell repertoires in COVID-19. The table came from immunoSEQ multiplex PCR; TCRdb's copy has only in-frame clones and leaves some out. The sample has about 250,000 clones; just over 85% are singletons. The sequencing sample was made of PBMCs or T cells enriched from blood (not recorded which). These receptors were taken from a man between 18 and 35 years old who had recovered from COVID-19.

The V gene is TRBV20-1, the J gene TRBJ1-4; no definite D call. The CDR3 spans 11 residues. Trimming left V 1 base short and J 13 bases short, with 10 bases between. CDR1 and CDR2 from the germline V gene are DFQATT and SNEGSKA (reference sequence). CDR3 nucleotides: TGCAGTGCTAGAGGGCCGCCTGGACTGTTTTTT. It codes for CSARGPPGLFF.

This sequence joins TRBV25-1 and TRBJ2-7; possibly TRBD2 for D (5 bases). This CDR3 is 15 amino acids long. The V end was cut by 4 bases, the J end by 3 bases, with 16 bases between. Germline CDR1 and CDR2: MGHDK and SYGVNS. The CDR3 bases are TGTGCCAGCAGTGGATCCGGGAAAAGACGCTACGAGCAGTACTTC. Amino acid sequence: CASSGSGKRRYEQYF.

The rearrangement joins TRBV19 to TRBJ2-7; 7 positions match TRBD1. The CDR3 loop spans 15 amino acids. V trimming: 4 bases; J trimming: 2 bases; junction bases outside the gene matches: 8. The germline gives CDR1 LNHDA, CDR2 SQIVND (reference sequence). CDR3 DNA: TGTGCCAGTAGTAGGGGTAGGGGGCTCCCCTACGAGCAGTACTTC. It yields the protein CASSRGRGLPYEQYF.

This chain links TRBV14 with TRBJ1-2; D is perhaps TRBD1 (6 bases). Trimming removed 3 bases at V and 2 bases at J, with 7 bases between. The germline V gene encodes CDR1 SGHDN and CDR2 FVKESK. The CDR3 has 13 amino acids. The CDR3, as DNA: TGTGCCAGCAGCCAGAGGGGGAACTATGGCTACACCTTC. Its protein is CASSQRGNYGYTF. The variable domain in full, with the rest retrieved from reference TRBV14 and TRBJ1-2, is EAGVTQFPSHSVIEKGQTVTLRCDPISGHDNLYWYRRVMGKEIKFLLHFVKESKQDESGMPNNRFLAERTGGTYSTLKVQPAELEDSGVYFCASSQRGNYGYTFGSGTRLTVV.

The chain employs TRBV19 and TRBJ2-2; D remains unclear. V lost 5 bases and J 0 bases, leaving 10 bases between the germline ends. The CDR3 consists of 15 residues. CDR1 is LNHDA, CDR2 SQIVND, per germline (reference sequence). This CDR3 is CASSRVTSNTGELFF. The DNA for the CDR3 is TGTGCCAGTAGTCGGGTCACCTCGAACACCGGGGAGCTGTTTTTT.